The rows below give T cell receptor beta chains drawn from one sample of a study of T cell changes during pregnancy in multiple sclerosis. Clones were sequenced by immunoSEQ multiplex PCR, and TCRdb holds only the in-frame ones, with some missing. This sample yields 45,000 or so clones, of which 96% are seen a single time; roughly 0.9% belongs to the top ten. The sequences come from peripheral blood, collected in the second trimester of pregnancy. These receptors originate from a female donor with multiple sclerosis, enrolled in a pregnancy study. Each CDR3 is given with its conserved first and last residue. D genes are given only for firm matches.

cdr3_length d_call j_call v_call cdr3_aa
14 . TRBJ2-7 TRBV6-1 CASNRLRGAYEQYF
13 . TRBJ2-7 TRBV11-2 CASSLDGGNEQYF
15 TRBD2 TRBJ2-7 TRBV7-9 CASSLPGGNSYEQYF
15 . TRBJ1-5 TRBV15 CATSRPTDSNQPQHF
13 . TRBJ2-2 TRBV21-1 CASSRRGTGELFF
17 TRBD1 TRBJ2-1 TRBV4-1 CASSQDLGTGGVHEQFF
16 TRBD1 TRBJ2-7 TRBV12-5 CASGLVQGATASEQYF
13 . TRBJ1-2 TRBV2 CASSDATFYGYTF
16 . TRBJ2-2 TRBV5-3 CARSFNRTEETGELFF
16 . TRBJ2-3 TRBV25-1 CASSEYSARVKDTQYF
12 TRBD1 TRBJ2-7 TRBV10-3 CAISESDREKYF
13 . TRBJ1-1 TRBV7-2 CASSRHLNTEAFF
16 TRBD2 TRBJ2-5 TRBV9 CASSATSGRYQETQYF
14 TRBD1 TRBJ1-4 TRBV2 CASAGQGINEKLFF
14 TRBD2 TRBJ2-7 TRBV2 CASKARESAYEQYF